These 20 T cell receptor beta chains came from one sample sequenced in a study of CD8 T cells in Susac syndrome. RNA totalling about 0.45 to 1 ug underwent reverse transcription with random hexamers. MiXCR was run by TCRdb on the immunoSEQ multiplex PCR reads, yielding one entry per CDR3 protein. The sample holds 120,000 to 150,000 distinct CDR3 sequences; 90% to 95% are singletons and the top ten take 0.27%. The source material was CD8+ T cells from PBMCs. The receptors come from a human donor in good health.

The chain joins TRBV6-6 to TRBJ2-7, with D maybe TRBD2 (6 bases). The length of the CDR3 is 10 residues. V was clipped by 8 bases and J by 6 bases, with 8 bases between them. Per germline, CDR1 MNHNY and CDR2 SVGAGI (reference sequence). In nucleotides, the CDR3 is TGTGCCAGCCAGGGAGGCGAGCAGTACTTC. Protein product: CASQGGEQYF.

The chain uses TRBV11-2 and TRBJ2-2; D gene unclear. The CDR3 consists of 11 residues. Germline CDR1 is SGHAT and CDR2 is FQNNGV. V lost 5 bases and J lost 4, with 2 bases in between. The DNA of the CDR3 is TGTGCCAGCAGCCGCACCGGGGAGCTGTTTTTT. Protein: CASSRTGELFF.

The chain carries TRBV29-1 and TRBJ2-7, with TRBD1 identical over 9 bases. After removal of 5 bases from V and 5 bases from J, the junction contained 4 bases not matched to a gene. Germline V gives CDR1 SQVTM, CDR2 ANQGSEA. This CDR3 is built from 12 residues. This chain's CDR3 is CSVWTGAHEQYF. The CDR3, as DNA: TGCAGCGTTTGGACAGGGGCCCACGAGCAGTACTTC.

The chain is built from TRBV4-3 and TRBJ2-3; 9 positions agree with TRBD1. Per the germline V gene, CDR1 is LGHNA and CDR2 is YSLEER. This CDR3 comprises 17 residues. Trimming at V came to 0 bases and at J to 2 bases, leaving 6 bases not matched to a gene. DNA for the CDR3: TGCGCCAGCAGCCAAGATGGACAGGGGTCTTACACAGATACGCAGTATTTT. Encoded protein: CASSQDGQGSYTDTQYF.

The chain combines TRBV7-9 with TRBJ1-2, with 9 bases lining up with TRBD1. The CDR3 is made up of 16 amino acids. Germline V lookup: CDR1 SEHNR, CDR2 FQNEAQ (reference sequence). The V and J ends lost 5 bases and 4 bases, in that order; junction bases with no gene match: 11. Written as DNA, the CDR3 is TGTGCCAGCAGCCCACCCGGGACAGGGAGAGGCTATGGCTACACCTTC. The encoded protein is CASSPPGTGRGYGYTF.

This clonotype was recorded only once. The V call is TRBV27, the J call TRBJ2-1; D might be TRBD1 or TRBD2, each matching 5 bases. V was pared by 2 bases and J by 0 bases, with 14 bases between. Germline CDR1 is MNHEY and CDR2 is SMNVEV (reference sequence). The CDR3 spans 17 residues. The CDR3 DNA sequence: TGTGCCAGCAGTTTAACCGGGACGGGGAACTCCTACAATGAGCAGTTCTTC. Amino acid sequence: CASSLTGTGNSYNEQFF.

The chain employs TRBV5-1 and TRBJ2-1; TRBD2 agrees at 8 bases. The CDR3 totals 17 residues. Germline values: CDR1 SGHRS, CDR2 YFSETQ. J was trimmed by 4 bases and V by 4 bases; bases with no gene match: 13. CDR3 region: CASSAPGTSGAYNEQFF. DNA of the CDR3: TGCGCCAGCAGCGCCCCGGGAACTAGCGGAGCGTACAATGAGCAGTTCTTC. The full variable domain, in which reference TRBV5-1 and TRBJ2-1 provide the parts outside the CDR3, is KAGVTQTPRYLIKTRGQQVTLSCSPISGHRSVSWYQQTPGQGLQFLFEYFSETQRNKGNFPGRFSGRQFSNSRSEMNVSTLELGDSALYLCASSAPGTSGAYNEQFFGPGTRLTVL.

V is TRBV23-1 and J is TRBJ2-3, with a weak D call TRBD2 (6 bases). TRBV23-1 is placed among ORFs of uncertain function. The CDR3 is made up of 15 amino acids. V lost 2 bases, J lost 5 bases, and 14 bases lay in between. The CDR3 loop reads CASSQIREFVDTQYF. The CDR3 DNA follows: TGCGCCAGCAGTCAAATTCGGGAGTTTGTAGATACGCAGTATTTT.

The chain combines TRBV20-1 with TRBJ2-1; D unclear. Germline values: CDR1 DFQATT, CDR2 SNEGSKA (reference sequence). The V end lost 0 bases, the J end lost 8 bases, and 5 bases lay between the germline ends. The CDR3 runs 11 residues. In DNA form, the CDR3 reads TGCAGTGCTAGAGATCGCTATGAGCAGTTCTTC. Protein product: CSARDRYEQFF.

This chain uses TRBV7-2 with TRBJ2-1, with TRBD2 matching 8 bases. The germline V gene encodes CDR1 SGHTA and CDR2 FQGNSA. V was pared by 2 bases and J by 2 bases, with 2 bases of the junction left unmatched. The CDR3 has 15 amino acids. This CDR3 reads CASSLISGTYNEQFF. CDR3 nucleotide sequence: TGTGCCAGCAGCTTAATTAGCGGGACCTACAATGAGCAGTTCTTC.

The DNA for the CDR3 is TGTGCCAGCACTCCCATGGACAGTCTCTATGGCTACACCTTC. This translates into CASTPMDSLYGYTF. The chain links TRBV6-5 to TRBJ1-2; weak D call: TRBD1 (6 bases). The CDR3 runs to 14 residues. The V and J ends lost 7 bases and 4 bases respectively, with 16 bases between them. The germline V gene has CDR1 MNHEY and CDR2 SVGAGI.

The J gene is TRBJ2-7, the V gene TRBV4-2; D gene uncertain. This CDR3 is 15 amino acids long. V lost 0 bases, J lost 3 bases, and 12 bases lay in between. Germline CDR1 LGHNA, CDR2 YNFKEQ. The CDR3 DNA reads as TGTGCCAGCAGCCAAGATTTGTATCAAGGCTACGAGCAGTACTTC. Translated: CASSQDLYQGYEQYF.

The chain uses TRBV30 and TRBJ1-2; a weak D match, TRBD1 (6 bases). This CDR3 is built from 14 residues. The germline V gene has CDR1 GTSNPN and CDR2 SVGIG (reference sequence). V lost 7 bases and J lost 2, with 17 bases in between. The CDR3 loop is CASQGKRRNYGYTF. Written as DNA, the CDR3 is TGTGCCTCACAGGGAAAAAGGAGGAACTATGGCTACACCTTC.

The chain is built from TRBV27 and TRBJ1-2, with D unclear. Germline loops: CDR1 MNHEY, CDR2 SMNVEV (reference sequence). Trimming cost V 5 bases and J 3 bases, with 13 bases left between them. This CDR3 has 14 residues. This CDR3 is CASSLTLGYYGYTF. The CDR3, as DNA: TGTGCCAGCAGTCTCACGCTCGGGTACTATGGCTACACCTTC.

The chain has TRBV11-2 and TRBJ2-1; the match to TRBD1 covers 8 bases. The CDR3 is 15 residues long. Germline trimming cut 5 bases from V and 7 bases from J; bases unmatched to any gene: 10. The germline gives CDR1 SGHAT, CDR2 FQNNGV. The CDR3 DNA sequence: TGTGCCAGCAGCCCGGAATACAGGGGGAGGAATGAGCAGTTCTTC. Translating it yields CASSPEYRGRNEQFF.

The CDR3 DNA is TGCAGCGTTGAGGGATTCCAAGAGACCCAGTACTTC. As protein: CSVEGFQETQYF. The chain links TRBV29-1 to TRBJ2-5, with D unclear. The germline V gene encodes CDR1 SQVTM and CDR2 ANQGSEA. V lost 3 bases and J lost 1, with 6 bases in between. This CDR3 contains 12 residues.

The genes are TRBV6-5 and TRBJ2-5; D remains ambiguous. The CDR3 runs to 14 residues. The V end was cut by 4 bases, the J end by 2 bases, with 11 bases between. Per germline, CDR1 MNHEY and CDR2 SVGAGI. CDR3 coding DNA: TGTGCCAGCAGTTCCTACCCCGAACAAGAGACCCAGTACTTC. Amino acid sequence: CASSSYPEQETQYF.

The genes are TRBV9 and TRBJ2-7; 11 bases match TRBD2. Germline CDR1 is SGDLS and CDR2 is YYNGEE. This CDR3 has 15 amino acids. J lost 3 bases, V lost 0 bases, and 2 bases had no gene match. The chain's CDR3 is CASSVASGGNYEQYF. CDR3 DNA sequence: TGTGCCAGCAGCGTAGCTAGCGGGGGGAACTACGAGCAGTACTTC.

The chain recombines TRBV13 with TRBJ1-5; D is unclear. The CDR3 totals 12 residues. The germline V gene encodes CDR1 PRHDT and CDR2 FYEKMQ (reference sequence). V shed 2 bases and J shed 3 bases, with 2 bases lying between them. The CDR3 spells CASSLNNQPQHF. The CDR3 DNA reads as TGTGCCAGCAGCTTAAACAATCAGCCCCAGCATTTT. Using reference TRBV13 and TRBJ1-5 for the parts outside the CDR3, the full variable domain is AAGVIQSPRHLIKEKRETATLKCYPIPRHDTVYWYQQGPGQDPQFLISFYEKMQSDKGSIPDRFSAQQFSDYHSELNMSSLELGDSALYFCASSLNNQPQHFGDGTRLSIL.

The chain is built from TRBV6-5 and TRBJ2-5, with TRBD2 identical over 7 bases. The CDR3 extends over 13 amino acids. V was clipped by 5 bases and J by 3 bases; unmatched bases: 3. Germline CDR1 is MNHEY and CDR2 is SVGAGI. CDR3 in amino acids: CASSPGLEETQYF. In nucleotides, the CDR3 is TGTGCCAGCAGTCCCGGACTAGAAGAGACCCAGTACTTC.